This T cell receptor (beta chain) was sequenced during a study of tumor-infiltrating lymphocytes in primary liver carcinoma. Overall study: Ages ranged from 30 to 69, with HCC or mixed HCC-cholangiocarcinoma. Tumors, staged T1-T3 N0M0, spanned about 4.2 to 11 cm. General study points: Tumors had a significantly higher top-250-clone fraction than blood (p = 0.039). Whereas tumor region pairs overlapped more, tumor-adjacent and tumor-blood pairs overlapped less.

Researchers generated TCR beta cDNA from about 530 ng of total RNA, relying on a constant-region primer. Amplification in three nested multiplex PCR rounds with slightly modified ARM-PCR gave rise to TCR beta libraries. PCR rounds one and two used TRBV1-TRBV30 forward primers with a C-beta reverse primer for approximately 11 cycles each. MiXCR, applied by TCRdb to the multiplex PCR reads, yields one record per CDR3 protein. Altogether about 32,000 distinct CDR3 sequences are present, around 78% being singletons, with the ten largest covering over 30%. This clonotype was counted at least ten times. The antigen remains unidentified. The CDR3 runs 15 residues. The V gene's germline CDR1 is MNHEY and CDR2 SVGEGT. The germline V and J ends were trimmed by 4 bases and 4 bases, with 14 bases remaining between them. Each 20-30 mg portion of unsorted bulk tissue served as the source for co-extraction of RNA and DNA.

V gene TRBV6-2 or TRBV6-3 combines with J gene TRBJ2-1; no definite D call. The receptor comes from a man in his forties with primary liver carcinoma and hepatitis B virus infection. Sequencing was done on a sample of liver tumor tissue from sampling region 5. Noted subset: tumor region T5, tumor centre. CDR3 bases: TGTGCCAGCAGTTCCCCCCCTTTACGGTACAATGAGCAGTTCTTC. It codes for CASSSPPLRYNEQFF.